This TCR beta chain was observed in a study of T cell repertoires in cytomegalovirus infection. J lost 6 bases, V lost 5 bases, and 7 bases had no gene match. CDR3 length: 15 residues. Findings and limits, study-wide: Clonotype analysis showed dominance of the ex vivo response by HLA-C-restricted CMV-specific TCR beta clonotypes.

TCRdb re-called the reads with MiXCR, one entry per CDR3 protein. Counted here are about 180,000 distinct CDR3 sequences, roughly a fifth occurring once; the ten biggest clones make up 25%. Notes on this clonotype: The antigen is unknown.

The sequencing used CD8+ T cells from cultured PBMCs, collected from culture after CMV antigen stimulation. J is TRBJ2-2 and V is TRBV12-3 or TRBV12-4, with 9 nucleotides matching TRBD1. The sequence derives from a human donor in good health (CMV status not recorded). Some clones in this sample may be carry-over from other donors' samples. CDR3 nucleotide sequence: TGTGCCAGCAGTGACCATAGACAGGGGGCCGGGGAGCTGTTTTTT. This codes for CASSDHRQGAGELFF.